These T cell receptor beta chains were read from a single sample in a study of cytotoxic CD8 clonotypes in ibrutinib-treated CLL. Using immunoSEQ multiplex PCR, the repertoire was profiled, and TCRdb retains in-frame clones only, with some absent. The profile covers approximately 140,000 clones, with under 95% appearing a single time and under 14% taken by the ten largest. The sample in question was PBMCs, obtained after 12 months of ibrutinib treatment. The source is a human donor with chronic lymphocytic leukemia. The CDR3 runs from the conserved cysteine through the conserved F or W. Fields, in order: D gene, J gene, V gene, CDR3 DNA, CDR3 protein. A D gene is named only where the DNA matches it firmly.

d_gene: -; j_gene: TRBJ1-2; v_gene: TRBV28; CDR3nt: TGTGCCAGCAGTTACCCAAAAGCTAACTATGGCTACACCTTC; CDR3aa: CASSYPKANYGYTF
d_gene: -; j_gene: TRBJ1-2; v_gene: TRBV27; CDR3nt: TGTGCCAGCCGACCGTTGGGGGCGGGAGGCTACACCTTC; CDR3aa: CASRPLGAGGYTF
d_gene: -; j_gene: TRBJ1-5; v_gene: TRBV6-1; CDR3nt: TGTGCCAGCAGTGAAGGTCCGGGACTTTATCAGCCCCAGCATTTT; CDR3aa: CASSEGPGLYQPQHF
d_gene: -; j_gene: TRBJ1-4; v_gene: TRBV9; CDR3nt: TGTGCCAGCAGCGTAGGAGGGGGGGTTGAAAAACTGTTTTTT; CDR3aa: CASSVGGGVEKLFF
d_gene: -; j_gene: TRBJ1-2; v_gene: TRBV6-6; CDR3nt: TGTGCCAGCAGTTACAAGAGCGGGACACATGGCTACACCTTC; CDR3aa: CASSYKSGTHGYTF
d_gene: -; j_gene: TRBJ1-2; v_gene: TRBV6-6; CDR3nt: TGTGCCAGCAGTCGCCCCTATGGCTACACCTTC; CDR3aa: CASSRPYGYTF
d_gene: -; j_gene: TRBJ2-1; v_gene: TRBV28; CDR3nt: TGTGCCAGCAGTTCACCGACCGCCGGACGGAACTCCTACAATGAGCAGTTCTTC; CDR3aa: CASSSPTAGRNSYNEQFF
d_gene: -; j_gene: TRBJ1-2; v_gene: TRBV28; CDR3nt: TGTGCCAGCAGTTTGTTTGAAAGGGGGAACTATGGCTACACCTTC; CDR3aa: CASSLFERGNYGYTF
d_gene: TRBD1; j_gene: TRBJ1-2; v_gene: TRBV28; CDR3nt: TGTGCCAGCAGGCAGGGGGGGGAAAGGGATGGCTACACCTTC; CDR3aa: CASRQGGERDGYTF
d_gene: TRBD1; j_gene: TRBJ1-5; v_gene: TRBV19; CDR3nt: TGTGCCAGTAGTGTGGGGCAGGGGGTTAATCAGCCCCAGCATTTT; CDR3aa: CASSVGQGVNQPQHF
d_gene: -; j_gene: TRBJ1-1; v_gene: TRBV9; CDR3nt: TGTGCCAGCAGCGCGGGAGCGGGGCCAGAAGCTTTCTTT; CDR3aa: CASSAGAGPEAFF